This T cell receptor beta chain stems from a study of tumor and adjacent non-tumor tissue in lung cancer. TCRbeta libraries were built with three rounds of nested PCR, modified from ARM-PCR. TCRdb processed the multiplex PCR reads anew with MiXCR; each CDR3 protein has one entry. Of 77,000 or so distinct CDR3 sequences detected, over 75% appear once; the ten largest clones hold more than 10%. The template was RNA from unsorted bulk tissue. From germline, CDR1 is MGHRA and CDR2 YSYEKL. Trimming stripped 4 bases from V and 6 bases from J, with 16 bases between. CDR3 length: 15 residues. The sample was lung tumor tissue. J is TRBJ2-1 and V is TRBV4-1; a possible D gene is TRBD2 (5 bases). This TCR was sampled from a woman in her fifties or sixties with non-small cell lung cancer. The CDR3 DNA is TGCGCCAGCAGCCCCGGCCGGAGGCGCTCCAATGAGCAGTTCTTC. Residues: CASSPGRRRSNEQFF.